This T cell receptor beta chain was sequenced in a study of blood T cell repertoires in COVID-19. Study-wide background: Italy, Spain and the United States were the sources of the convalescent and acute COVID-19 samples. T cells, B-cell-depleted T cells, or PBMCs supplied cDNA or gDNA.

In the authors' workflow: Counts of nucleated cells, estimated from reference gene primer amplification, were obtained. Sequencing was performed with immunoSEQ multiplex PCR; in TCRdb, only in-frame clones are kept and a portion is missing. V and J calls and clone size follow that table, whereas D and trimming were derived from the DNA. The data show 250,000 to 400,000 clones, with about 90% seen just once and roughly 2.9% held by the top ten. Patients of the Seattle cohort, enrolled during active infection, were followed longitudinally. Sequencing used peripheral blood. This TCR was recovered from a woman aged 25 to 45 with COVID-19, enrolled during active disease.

The CDR3 region has the DNA TGCGCCAGCAGCCTCGGGGGTACGAACACCGGGGAGCTGTTTTTT. Residues: CASSLGGTNTGELFF. The V gene is TRBV4-1, the J gene TRBJ2-2, with D maybe TRBD2 (6 bases). The germline CDR1 and CDR2 sequences are MGHRA and YSYEKL. V lost 4 bases, J lost 0 bases, and 9 bases lay in between. The CDR3 is 15 residues long.